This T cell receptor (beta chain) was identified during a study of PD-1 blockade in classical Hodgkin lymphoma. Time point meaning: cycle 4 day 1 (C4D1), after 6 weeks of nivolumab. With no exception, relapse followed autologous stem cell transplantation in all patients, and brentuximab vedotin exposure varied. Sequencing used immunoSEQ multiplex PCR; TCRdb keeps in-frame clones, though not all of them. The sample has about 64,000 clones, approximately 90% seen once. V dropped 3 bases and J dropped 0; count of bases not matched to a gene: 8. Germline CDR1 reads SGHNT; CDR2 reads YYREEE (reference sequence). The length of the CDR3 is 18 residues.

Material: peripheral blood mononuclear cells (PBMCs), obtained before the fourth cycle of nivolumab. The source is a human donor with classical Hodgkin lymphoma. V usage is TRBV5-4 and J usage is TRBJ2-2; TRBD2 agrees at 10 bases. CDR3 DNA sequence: TGTGCCAGCAGCTCCCGACTAGCGGGTCCATCGAACACCGGGGAGCTGTTTTTT. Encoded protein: CASSSRLAGPSNTGELFF.